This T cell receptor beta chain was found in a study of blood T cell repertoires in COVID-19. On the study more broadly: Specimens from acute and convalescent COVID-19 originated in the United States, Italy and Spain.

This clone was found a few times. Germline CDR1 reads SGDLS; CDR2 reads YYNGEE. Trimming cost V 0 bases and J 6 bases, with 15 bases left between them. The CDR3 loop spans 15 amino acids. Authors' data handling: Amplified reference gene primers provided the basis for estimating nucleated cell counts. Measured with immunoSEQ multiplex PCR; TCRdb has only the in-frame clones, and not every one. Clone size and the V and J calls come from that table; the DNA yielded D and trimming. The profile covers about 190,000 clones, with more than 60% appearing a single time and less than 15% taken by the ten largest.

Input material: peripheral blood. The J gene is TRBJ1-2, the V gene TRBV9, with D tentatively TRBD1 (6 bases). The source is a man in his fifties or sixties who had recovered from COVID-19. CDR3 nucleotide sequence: TGTGCCAGCAGCGTAGACTACCGTCCAGGGGATGGCTACACCTTC. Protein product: CASSVDYRPGDGYTF.